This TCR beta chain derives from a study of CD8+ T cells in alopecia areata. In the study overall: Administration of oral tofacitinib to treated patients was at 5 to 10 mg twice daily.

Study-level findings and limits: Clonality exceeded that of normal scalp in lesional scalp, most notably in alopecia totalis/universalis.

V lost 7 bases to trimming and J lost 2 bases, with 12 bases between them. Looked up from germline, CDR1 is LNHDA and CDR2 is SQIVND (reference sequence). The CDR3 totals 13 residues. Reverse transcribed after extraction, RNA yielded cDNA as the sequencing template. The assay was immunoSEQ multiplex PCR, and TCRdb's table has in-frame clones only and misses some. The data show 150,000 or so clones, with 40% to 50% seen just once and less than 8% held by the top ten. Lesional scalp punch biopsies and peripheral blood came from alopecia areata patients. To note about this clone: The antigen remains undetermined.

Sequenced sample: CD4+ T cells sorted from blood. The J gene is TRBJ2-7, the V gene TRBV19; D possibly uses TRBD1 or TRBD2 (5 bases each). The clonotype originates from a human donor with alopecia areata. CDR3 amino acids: CASNKWGTYEQYF. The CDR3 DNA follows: TGTGCCAGTAACAAATGGGGGACCTACGAGCAGTACTTC.